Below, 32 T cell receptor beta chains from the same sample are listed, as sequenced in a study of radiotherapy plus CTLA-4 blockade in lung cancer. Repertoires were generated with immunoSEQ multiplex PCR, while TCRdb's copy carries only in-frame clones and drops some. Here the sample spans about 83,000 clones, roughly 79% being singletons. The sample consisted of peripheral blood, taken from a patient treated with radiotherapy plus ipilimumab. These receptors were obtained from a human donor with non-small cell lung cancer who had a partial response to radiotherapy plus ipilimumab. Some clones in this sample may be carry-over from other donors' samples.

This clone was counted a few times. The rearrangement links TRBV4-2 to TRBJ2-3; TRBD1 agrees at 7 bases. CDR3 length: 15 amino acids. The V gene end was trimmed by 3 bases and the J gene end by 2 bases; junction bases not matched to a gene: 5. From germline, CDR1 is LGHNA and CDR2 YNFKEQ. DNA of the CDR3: TGTGCCAGCAGCCAGCAACAGGGGACCACAGATACGCAGTATTTT. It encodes CASSQQQGTTDTQYF.

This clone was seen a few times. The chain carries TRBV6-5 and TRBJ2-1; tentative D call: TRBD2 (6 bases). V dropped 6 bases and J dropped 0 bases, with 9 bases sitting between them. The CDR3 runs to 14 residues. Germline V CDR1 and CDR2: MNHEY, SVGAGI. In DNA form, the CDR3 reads TGTGCCAGCAGACGGAGGGACTCCTACAATGAGCAGTTCTTC. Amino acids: CASRRRDSYNEQFF.

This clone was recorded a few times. CDR3 region: CARSLILAGGTSLDTQYF. CDR3 DNA: TGTGCCAGAAGCTTGATTCTAGCGGGAGGGACCTCACTAGATACGCAGTATTTT. The J gene is TRBJ2-3, the V gene TRBV5-3, with 12 nucleotides matching TRBD2. TRBV5-3 is an open reading frame, and its role is uncertain. V lost 1 base and J lost 5; bases outside the gene matches: 11. The length of the CDR3 is 18 residues.

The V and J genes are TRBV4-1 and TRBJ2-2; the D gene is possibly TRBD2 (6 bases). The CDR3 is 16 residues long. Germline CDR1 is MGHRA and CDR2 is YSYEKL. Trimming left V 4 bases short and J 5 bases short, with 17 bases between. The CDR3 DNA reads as TGCGCCAGCAGCCGCCGGGCCCAGGGAGGAACCGGGGAGCTGTTTTTT. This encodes CASSRRAQGGTGELFF.

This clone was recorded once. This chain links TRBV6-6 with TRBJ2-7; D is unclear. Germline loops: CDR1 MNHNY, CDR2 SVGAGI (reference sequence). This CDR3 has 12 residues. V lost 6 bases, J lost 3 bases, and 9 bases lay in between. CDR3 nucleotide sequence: TGTGCCAGCAGCCCCAATTTCTACGAGCAGTACTTC. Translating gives CASSPNFYEQYF.

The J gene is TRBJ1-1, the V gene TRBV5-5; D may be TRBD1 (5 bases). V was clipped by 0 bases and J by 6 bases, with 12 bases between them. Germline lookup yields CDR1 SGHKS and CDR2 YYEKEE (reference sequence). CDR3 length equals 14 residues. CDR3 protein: CASSLEGITAEAFF. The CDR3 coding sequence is TGTGCCAGCAGCTTGGAGGGGATTACAGCTGAAGCTTTCTTT.

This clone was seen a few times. DNA for the CDR3: TGTGCCAGCAGCCTTCCTTCTCCTGGCTACACCTTC. This sequence encodes CASSLPSPGYTF. The chain recombines TRBV28 with TRBJ1-2, with no clear D. Germline CDR1 and CDR2: MDHEN and SYDVKM. The CDR3 length is 12 residues. The V end was cut by 6 bases, the J end by 7 bases, with 12 bases between.

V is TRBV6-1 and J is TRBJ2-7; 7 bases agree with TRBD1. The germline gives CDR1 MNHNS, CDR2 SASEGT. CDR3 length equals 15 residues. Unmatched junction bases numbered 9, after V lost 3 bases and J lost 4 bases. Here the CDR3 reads CASSEWGTDAYEQYF. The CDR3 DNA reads TGTGCCAGCAGTGAGTGGGGGACAGACGCTTACGAGCAGTACTTC.

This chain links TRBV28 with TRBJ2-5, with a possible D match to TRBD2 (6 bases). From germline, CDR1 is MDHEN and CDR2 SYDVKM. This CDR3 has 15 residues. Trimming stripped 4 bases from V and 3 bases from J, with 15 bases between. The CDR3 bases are TGTGCCAGCAGTTCAGCGGGCAATTTTAAAGAGACCCAGTACTTC. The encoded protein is CASSSAGNFKETQYF.

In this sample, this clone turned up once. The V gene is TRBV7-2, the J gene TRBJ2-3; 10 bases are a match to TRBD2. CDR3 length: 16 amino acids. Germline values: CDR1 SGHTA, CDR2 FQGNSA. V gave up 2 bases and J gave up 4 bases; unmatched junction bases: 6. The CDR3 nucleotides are TGTGCCAGCAGCTTACGGCTAGCGGGGGCCGCAGATACGCAGTATTTT. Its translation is CASSLRLAGAADTQYF.

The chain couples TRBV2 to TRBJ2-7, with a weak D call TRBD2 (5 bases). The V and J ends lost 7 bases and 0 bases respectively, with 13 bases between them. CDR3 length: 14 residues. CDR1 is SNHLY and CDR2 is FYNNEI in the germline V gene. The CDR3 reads CASTREISSYEQYF. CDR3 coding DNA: TGTGCCAGCACGAGGGAGATTAGCTCCTACGAGCAGTACTTC.

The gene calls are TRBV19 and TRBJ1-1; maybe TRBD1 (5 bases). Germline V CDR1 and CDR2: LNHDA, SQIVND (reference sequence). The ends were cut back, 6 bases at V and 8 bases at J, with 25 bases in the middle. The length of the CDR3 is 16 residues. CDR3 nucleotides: TGTGCCAGTAGGCCCAAGGTCCCCAACGGGGGTTTCGAAGCTTTCTTT. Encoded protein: CASRPKVPNGGFEAFF. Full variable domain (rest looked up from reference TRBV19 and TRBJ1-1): DGGITQSPKYLFRKEGQNVTLSCEQNLNHDAMYWYRQDPGQGLRLIYYSQIVNDFQKGDIAEGYSVSREKKESFPLTVTSAQKNPTAFYLCASRPKVPNGGFEAFFGQGTRLTVV.

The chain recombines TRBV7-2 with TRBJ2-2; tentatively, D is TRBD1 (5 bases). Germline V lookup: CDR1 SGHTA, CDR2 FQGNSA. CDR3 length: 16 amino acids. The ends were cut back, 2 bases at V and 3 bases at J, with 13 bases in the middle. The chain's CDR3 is CASSLRSRADTGELFF. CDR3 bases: TGTGCCAGCAGCTTAAGGTCCAGGGCGGACACCGGGGAGCTGTTTTTT.

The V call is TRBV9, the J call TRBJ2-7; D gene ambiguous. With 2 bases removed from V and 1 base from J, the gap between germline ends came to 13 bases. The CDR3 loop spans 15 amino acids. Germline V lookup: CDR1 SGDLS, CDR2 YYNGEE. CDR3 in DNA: TGTGCCAGCAGCGTTTCCCATGGCGGTTCCTACGAGCAGTACTTC. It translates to CASSVSHGGSYEQYF.

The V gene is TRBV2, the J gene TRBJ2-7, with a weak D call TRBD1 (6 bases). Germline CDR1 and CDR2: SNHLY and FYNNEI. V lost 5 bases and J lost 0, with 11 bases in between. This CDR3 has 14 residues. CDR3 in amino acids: CASSPGTFSYEQYF. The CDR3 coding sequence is TGTGCCAGCAGTCCAGGGACATTCTCCTACGAGCAGTACTTC. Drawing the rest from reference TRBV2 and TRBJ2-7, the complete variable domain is EPEVTQTPSHQVTQMGQEVILRCVPISNHLYFYWYRQILGQKVEFLVSFYNNEISEKSEIFDDQFSVERPDGSNFTLKIRSTKLEDSAMYFCASSPGTFSYEQYFGPGTRLTVT.

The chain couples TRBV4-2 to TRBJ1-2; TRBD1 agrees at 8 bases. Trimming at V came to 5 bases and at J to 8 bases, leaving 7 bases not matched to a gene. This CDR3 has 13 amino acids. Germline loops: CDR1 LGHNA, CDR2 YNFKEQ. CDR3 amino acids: CASSLQGVSGYTF. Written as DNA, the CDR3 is TGTGCCAGCAGCTTACAGGGGGTCAGCGGCTACACCTTC.

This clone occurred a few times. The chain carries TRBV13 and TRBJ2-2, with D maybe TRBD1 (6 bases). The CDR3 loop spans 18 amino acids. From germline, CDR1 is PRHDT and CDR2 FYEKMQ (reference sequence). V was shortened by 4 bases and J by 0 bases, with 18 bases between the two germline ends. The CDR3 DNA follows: TGTGCCAGCAGCTCGCCGGGACACCTGCCCTCGAACACCGGGGAGCTGTTTTTT. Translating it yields CASSSPGHLPSNTGELFF.

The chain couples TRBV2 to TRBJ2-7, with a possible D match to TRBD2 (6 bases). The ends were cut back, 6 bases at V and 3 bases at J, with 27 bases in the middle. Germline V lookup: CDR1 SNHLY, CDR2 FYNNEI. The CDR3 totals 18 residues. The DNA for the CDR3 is TGTGCCAGCAGCTTAAAGAATCGGGATTATATCGGGAGCTACGAGCAGTACTTC. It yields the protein CASSLKNRDYIGSYEQYF.

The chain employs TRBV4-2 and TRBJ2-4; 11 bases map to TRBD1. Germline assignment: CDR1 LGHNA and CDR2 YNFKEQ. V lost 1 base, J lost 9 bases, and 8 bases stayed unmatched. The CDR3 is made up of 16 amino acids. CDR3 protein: CASSQVAGGTGGIQYF. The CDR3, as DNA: TGTGCCAGCAGCCAAGTCGCGGGGGGGACAGGGGGCATTCAGTACTTC.

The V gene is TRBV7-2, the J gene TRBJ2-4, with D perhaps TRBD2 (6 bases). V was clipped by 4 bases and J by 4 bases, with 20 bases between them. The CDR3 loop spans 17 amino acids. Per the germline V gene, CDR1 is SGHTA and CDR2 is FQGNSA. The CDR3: CASSSSSAGLGKNIQYF. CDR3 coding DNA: TGTGCCAGCAGCTCCTCTAGCGCCGGATTAGGTAAAAACATTCAGTACTTC.

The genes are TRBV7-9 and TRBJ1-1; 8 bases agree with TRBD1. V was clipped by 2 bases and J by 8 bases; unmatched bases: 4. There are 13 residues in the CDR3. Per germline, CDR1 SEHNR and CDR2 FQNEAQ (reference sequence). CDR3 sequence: CASSLTRQGEAFF. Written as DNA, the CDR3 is TGTGCCAGCAGCTTAACCCGACAGGGGGAAGCTTTCTTT.

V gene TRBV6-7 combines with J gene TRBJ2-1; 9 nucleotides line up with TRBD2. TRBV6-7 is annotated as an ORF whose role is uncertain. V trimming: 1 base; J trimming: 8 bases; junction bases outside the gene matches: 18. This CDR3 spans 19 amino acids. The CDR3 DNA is TGTGCCAGCAGTTACTTGAGGACTAGCGCGCCCAAGAAGATCGATGAGCAGTTCTTC. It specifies CASSYLRTSAPKKIDEQFF.

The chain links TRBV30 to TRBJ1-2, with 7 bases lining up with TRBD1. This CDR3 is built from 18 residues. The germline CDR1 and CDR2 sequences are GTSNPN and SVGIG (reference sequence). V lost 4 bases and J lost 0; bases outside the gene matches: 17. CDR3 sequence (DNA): TGTGCCTGGAAATTCAAGGGGGACAGTACCTATACTAACTATGGCTACACCTTC. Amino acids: CAWKFKGDSTYTNYGYTF.

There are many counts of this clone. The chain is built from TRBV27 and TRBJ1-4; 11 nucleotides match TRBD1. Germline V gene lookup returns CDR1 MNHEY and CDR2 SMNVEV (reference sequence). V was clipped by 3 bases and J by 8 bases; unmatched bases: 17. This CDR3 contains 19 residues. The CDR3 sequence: CASSFLTIAGTGGAEKLFF. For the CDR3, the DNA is TGTGCCAGCAGTTTTTTAACGATCGCCGGGACAGGGGGAGCCGAAAAACTGTTTTTT.

The CDR3 spells CASSSSGENTGELFF. CDR3 DNA: TGTGCCAGCAGTTCTAGCGGGGAAAACACCGGGGAGCTGTTTTTT. The chain employs TRBV28 and TRBJ2-2; 9 nucleotides match TRBD2. After removal of 4 bases from V and 2 bases from J, the junction contained 2 bases not matched to a gene. Germline lookup yields CDR1 MDHEN and CDR2 SYDVKM. This CDR3 spans 15 amino acids.

This CDR3 reads CASSLERQNYGYTF. For the CDR3, the DNA is TGTGCCAGCAGTTTAGAACGTCAGAACTATGGCTACACCTTC. The genes are TRBV28 and TRBJ1-2; D gene uncertain. Trimming took 2 bases from V and 2 from J, leaving 9 bases between them. In germline, CDR1 is MDHEN, CDR2 SYDVKM. The CDR3 runs 14 residues.

The DNA for the CDR3 is TGTGCCAGCTCACATGGTCGGGGTAATGAAAAACTGTTTTTT. Encoded protein: CASSHGRGNEKLFF. The chain combines TRBV18 with TRBJ1-4; D not resolved. The CDR3 runs to 14 residues. The V end lost 4 bases, the J end lost 4 bases, and 10 bases lay between the germline ends. The V gene's germline CDR1 is KGHSH and CDR2 LQKENI.

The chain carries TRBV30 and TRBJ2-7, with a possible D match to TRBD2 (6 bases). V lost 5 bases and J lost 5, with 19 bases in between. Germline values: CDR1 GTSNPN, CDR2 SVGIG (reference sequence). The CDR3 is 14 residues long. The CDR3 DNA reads TGTGCCTGGGGCAAGGGCGGGAACGGGGACGAGCAGTACTTC. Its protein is CAWGKGGNGDEQYF.

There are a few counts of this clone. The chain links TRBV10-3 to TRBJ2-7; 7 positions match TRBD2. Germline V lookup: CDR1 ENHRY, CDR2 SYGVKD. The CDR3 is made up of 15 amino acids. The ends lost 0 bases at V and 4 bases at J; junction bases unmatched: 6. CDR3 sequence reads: CAISESVGGSYEQYF. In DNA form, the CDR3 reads TGTGCCATCAGTGAGTCGGTCGGGGGGTCGTACGAGCAGTACTTC.

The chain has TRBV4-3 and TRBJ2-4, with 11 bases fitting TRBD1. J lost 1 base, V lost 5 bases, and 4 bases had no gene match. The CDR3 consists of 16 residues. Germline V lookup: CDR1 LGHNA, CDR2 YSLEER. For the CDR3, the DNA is TGCGCCAGCAGCAGCGGACAGGGGGCTGCCAAAAACATTCAGTACTTC. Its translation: CASSSGQGAAKNIQYF.

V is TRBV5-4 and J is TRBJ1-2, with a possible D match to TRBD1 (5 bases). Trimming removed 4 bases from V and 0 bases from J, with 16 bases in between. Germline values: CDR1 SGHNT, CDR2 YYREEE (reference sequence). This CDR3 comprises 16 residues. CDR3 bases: TGTGCCAGCAGCCTGAGTGGGGCCAGCGCTAACTATGGCTACACCTTC. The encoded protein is CASSLSGASANYGYTF. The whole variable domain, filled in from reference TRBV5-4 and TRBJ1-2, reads ETGVTQSPTHLIKTRGQQVTLRCSSQSGHNTVSWYQQALGQGPQFIFQYYREEENGRGNFPPRFSGLQFPNYSSELNVNALELDDSALYLCASSLSGASANYGYTFGSGTRLTVV.

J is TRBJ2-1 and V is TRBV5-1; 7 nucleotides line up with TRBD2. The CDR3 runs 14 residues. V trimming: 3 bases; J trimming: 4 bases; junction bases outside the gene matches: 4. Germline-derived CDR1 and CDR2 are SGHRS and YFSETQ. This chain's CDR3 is CASSSGGGYNEQFF. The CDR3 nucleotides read TGCGCCAGCAGCTCTGGGGGGGGGTACAATGAGCAGTTCTTC. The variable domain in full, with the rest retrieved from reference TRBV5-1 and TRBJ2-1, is KAGVTQTPRYLIKTRGQQVTLSCSPISGHRSVSWYQQTPGQGLQFLFEYFSETQRNKGNFPGRFSGRQFSNSRSEMNVSTLELGDSALYLCASSSGGGYNEQFFGPGTRLTVL.